This paragraph reports one T cell receptor beta chain. What it binds is unknown. This entry comes from a study of CD8+CD57+ T cells in acquired aplastic anemia. Study as a whole: The average for DNA from sorted CD4+ and CD8+ cells was 3.2 ug.

The V end was cut by 5 bases, the J end by 7 bases, with 20 bases between. This CDR3 has 15 residues. The germline gives CDR1 SGHVS, CDR2 FNYEAQ. TCR beta VDJ and CDR3 profiling used genomic DNA as template. MiXCR, run by TCRdb on the reads, gives a single entry per CDR3 protein. Of under 200,000 distinct CDR3 sequences detected, roughly 40% appear once; the ten largest clones hold under 1.2%. The study's findings and limits: CD8+ Simpson's diversity in patients was not significantly different from that in controls.

The receptor's source is a human donor in good health. The genes are TRBV7-6 and TRBJ1-2; D is unclear. The specimen was sorted CD4+, CD8+, or CD8+CD57+ T cells (not recorded which) from PBMCs. CDR3 residues: CASSPSAAAGSGYTF. The CDR3 nucleotides are TGTGCCAGCAGCCCATCCGCGGCGGCGGGCAGTGGCTACACCTTC.